This T cell receptor beta chain was captured by sequencing in a study of shared clonotypes between healthy human individuals (dated by TCRdb to the early 2020s). Concerning the study at large: Two women and three men aged 18 to 49 years were included in the cohort. The study deeply sequenced blood TCR repertoires of five healthy adults to estimate repertoire size and the extent of clonotype sharing between individuals. To increase sequencing depth and limit assay-specific biases, different laboratories used diverse techniques to prepare libraries and sequence TCR repertoires. Per donor, three plates each were used for CD4 naive and CD4 memory, two for CD8 naive, and one for CD8 memory. Between about 0.9 and 9 billion PBMCs per donor were obtained by leukapheresis. The paper's findings and limits, for the study overall: Even with the large sequencing depth, rarefaction of the sorted-subset datasets indicated that sequencing was incomplete. Sampling was restricted to blood, and TCR repertoires in tissues likely differ from the TCR repertoires found in blood. Pairwise subsampling indicated that sequencing depth was expected to affect the degree of clonotype sharing among donors. The small number of donors limited the genetic and exposure-history diversity represented. Larger estimated clonotype richness was generally found for naive subsets than for memory subsets. Compared with non-shared clonotypes, clonotypes shared by all four sorted-subset donors had higher generation probabilities. Approximately 4.8% of naive CD4, around 3.5% of naive CD8, around 2.3% of memory CD4, and around 0.42% of memory CD8 clonotypes were shared across several donors.

TCR CDR3 regions were amplified from genomic DNA by multiplex PCR using the deep immunoSEQ assay. For each cell subset, the extracted genomic DNA was distributed evenly across all wells of several immunoSEQ 96-well plates, and each plate served as one replicate. For sorted subsets, about 200 ng genomic DNA, equal to 30,000 or so T cell genomes, was loaded into each replicate PCR. The purified libraries were quantified using a Qubit 3.0 fluorometer, sized with a Bioanalyzer 2100, and then quantified again using the KAPA Library Quantification kit. Each immunoSEQ 96-well plate was sequenced on its own single-read 150-cycle Illumina NextSeq 550 flow cell. The original pipeline was this. Because the immunoSEQ output held only junctional sequences and lacked quality scores, the filtering could not match the filtering applied to full-length reads. To assign V/J genes and CDR3, sequences were annotated against IMGT germline references using PyIR, a Python wrapper for IgBLAST v1.9. Any read was removed if the V/J assignment was weak (E-value above 1e-6), the CDR3 was missing, or the read contained stop codons, out-of-frame junctions, or ambiguous translated residues. V3J clonotypes were defined as sequences sharing an identical inferred V gene, J gene, and CDR3 amino acid sequence. Percentage overlap between repertoires was computed as shared unique clonotypes divided by the size of the smaller repertoire. RTK rarefaction, the Chao1 estimator, and Recon v2.1 estimates of unobserved clonotypes were used to assess repertoire richness. Generation probabilities were computed with OLGA for all TCRbeta clonotypes obtained by the gDNA method from several donors. This immuneACCESS table, as held by TCRdb, lists in-frame sequences with V and J called but not all clones. Of the missing ones, under half trace to an unresolved V gene in checked studies; the others have no known cause. V and J calls and clone size are those listed in that table; D and trimming were worked out from the DNA. The sample yields about 1 million clones; approximately 70% were counted once. The ten largest clones capture approximately 1.5% of the sample.

As concerns this clone: The target of this receptor is not known. There are no base qualities to consult, and no much larger clone falls within one base.

Donors were healthy HIV-negative adults with no recently reported acute infections or vaccinations. Only Caucasian adults living in Nashville, Tennessee, USA were represented among the donors. CD4+ T cells were enriched through magnetic negative selection, after which naive cells were positively selected on CD45RA and the remaining negative fraction served as the memory subset. Blood was collected by leukapheresis, and PBMCs were isolated by Ficoll-Histopaque density gradient centrifugation and then cryopreserved in liquid nitrogen vapor phase. Analytical flow cytometry was used to check the purity and quantity of every magnetically sorted T cell population. Each sorted fraction had its genomic DNA isolated and then quantified by UV absorbance on a Nanodrop 2000c. The CDR3 goes from the cysteine to the phenylalanine over 16 residues. Only CDR3 DNA remains: 48 bases, in frame from the first base. From the germline V gene, CDR1 is MGHRA and CDR2 is YSYEKL. The junction carries 20 bases between V and J, which are trimmed by 6 bases and 2 bases respectively.

This TCR was sampled from a man aged 18 to 29 in good health. The sample taken for sequencing was memory CD4+ T cells sorted from blood. The cell subset or site label of this sample denotes: CD45RA-negative fraction. This receptor chain uses TRBV4-1 and TRBJ2-7; TRBD1 is a weak D gene call, 5 bases matching. The CDR3 protein is CASRGDPVATTYEQYF. The DNA reads TGCGCCAGCAGAGGGGATCCGGTGGCTACCACCTACGAGCAGTACTTC.